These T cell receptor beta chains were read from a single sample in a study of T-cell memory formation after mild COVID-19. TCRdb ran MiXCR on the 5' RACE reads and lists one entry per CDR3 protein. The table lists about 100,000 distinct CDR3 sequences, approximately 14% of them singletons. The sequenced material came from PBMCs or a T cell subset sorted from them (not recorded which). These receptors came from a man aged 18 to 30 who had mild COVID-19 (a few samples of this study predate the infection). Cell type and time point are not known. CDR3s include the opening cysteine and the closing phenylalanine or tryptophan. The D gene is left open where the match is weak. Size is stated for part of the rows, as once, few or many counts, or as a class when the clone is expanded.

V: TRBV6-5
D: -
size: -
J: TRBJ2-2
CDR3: CASRADTGELFF
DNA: TGTGCCAGCAGGGCAGATACCGGGGAGCTGTTTTTT

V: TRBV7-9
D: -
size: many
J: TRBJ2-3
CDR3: CASSQVLQADTQYF
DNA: TGTGCCAGCAGCCAGGTGTTACAGGCAGATACGCAGTATTTT

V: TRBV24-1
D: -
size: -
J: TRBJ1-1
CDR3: CATSDFEQLGEAFF
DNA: TGTGCCACCAGTGATTTTGAACAGTTGGGGGAGGCTTTCTTT

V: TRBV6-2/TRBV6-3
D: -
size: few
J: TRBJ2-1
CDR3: CASSPGGAGWDEQFF
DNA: TGTGCCAGCAGCCCAGGGGGAGCGGGGTGGGATGAGCAGTTCTTC

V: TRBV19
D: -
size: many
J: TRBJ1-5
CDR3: CASSITGGRQPQHF
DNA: TGTGCCAGTAGTATCACCGGGGGTAGGCAGCCCCAGCATTTT

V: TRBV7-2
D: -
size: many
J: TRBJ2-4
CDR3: CASSLASQGRKNIQYF
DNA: TGTGCCAGCAGCTTAGCCTCGCAGGGCCGTAAAAACATTCAGTACTTC

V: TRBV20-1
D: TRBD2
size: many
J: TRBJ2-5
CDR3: CSALGLAGLETQYF
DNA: TGCAGTGCTTTGGGACTAGCGGGGTTGGAGACCCAGTACTTC

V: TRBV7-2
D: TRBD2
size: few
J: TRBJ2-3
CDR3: CASSDPGGGTDTQYF
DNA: TGTGCCAGCAGCGACCCCGGGGGGGGCACAGATACGCAGTATTTT

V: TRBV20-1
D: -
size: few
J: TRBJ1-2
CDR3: CSARPPDGNYGYTF
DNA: TGCAGTGCTAGACCGCCGGACGGTAACTATGGCTACACCTTC

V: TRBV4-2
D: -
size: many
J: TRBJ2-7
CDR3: CASSQGVQGVSYEQYF
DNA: TGTGCCAGCAGCCAAGGTGTACAGGGCGTATCCTACGAGCAGTACTTC

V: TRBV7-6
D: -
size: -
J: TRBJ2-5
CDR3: CASSFAGTETQYF
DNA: TGTGCCAGCAGCTTTGCGGGTACGGAGACCCAGTACTTC

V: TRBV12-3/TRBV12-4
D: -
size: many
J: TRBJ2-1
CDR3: CASREARLNEQFF
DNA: TGTGCCAGCAGAGAAGCCCGCCTCAATGAGCAGTTCTTC

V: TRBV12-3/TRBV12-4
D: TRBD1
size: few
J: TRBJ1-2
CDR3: CASVTGGGYYGYTF
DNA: TGTGCCAGCGTTACAGGGGGAGGCTACTATGGCTACACCTTC

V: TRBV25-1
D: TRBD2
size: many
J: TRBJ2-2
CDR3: CASGGLPTGELFF
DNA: TGTGCCAGCGGGGGACTACCCACCGGGGAGCTGTTTTTT

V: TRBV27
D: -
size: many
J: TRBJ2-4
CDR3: CASSLTGAKNIQYF
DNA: TGTGCCAGCAGTTTAACCGGAGCCAAAAACATTCAGTACTTC

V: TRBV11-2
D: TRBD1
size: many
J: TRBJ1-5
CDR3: CASSFGQGSQPQHF
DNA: TGTGCCAGCAGCTTTGGACAGGGGAGTCAGCCCCAGCATTTT

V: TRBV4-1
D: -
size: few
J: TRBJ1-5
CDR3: CASSQDRMAGSNQPQHF
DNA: TGCGCCAGCAGCCAAGATCGGATGGCAGGGAGCAATCAGCCCCAGCATTTT

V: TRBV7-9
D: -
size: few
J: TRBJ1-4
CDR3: CASSLPQGLYEKLFF
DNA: TGTGCCAGCAGCTTACCTCAGGGACTGTATGAAAAACTGTTTTTT

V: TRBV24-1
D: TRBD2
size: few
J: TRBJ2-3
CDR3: CATSETTSGGSRTDTQYF
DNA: TGTGCCACCAGTGAAACGACTAGCGGGGGATCCCGCACAGATACGCAGTATTTT

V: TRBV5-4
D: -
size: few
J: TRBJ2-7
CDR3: CASSFGGSDYEQYF
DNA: TGTGCCAGCAGCTTTGGGGGCTCCGACTACGAGCAGTACTTC

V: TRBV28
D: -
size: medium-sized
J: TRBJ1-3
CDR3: CASSPRFYQGAGNTIYF
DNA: TGTGCCAGCAGTCCCCGCTTCTATCAAGGGGCTGGAAACACCATATATTTT

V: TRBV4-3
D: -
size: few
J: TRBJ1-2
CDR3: CASSQDQFLGPDSYTF
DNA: TGCGCCAGCAGCCAAGACCAATTTTTGGGGCCTGACAGCTACACCTTC

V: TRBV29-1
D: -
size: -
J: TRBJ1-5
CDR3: CSVDEGSNQPQHF
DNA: TGCAGCGTTGACGAGGGGAGCAATCAGCCCCAGCATTTT

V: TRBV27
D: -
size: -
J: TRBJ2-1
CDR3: CASRPELGENEQFF
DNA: TGTGCCAGCAGACCCGAACTAGGGGAAAATGAGCAGTTCTTC

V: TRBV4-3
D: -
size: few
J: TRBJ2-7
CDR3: CASSQEISYQGYEQYF
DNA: TGCGCCAGCAGCCAAGAAATAAGTTACCAGGGCTACGAGCAGTACTTC

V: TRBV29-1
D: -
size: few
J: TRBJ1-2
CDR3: CSVGDGYGYTF
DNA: TGCAGCGTTGGGGATGGCTATGGCTACACCTTC

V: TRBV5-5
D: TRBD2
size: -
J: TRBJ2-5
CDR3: CASSLGVTSRQETQYF
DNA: TGTGCCAGCAGCTTGGGTGTGACTAGCCGCCAAGAGACCCAGTACTTC

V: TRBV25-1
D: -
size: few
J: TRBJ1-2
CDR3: CASSVGAKGYTF
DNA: TGTGCCAGCAGTGTGGGGGCGAAGGGCTACACCTTC

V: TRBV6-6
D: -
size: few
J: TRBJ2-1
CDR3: CASSYSTGSRGTEQFF
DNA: TGTGCCAGCAGTTACTCAACGGGATCCCGGGGCACTGAGCAGTTCTTC

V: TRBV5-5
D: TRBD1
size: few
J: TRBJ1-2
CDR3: CASSLRDSSRYGYTF
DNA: TGTGCCAGCAGCTTACGGGACAGCAGTCGGTATGGCTACACCTTC

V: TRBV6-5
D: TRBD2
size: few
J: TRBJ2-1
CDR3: CASRYSSGGLYNEQFF
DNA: TGTGCCAGCAGATACTCTAGCGGGGGGTTATACAATGAGCAGTTCTTC

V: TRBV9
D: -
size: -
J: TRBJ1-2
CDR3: CASSGVGINYGYTF
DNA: TGTGCCAGCAGTGGGGTAGGGATTAACTATGGCTACACCTTC

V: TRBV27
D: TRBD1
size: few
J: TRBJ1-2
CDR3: CASSSTGEHNYGYTF
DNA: TGTGCCAGCAGTTCGACAGGGGAGCATAACTATGGCTACACCTTC

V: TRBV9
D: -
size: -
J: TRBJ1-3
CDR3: CASSPGKGLGNTIYF
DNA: TGTGCCAGCAGCCCAGGCAAGGGCTTGGGAAACACCATATATTTT

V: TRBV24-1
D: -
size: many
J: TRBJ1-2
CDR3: CATSQTANYGYTF
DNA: TGTGCCACCAGCCAGACAGCGAACTATGGCTACACCTTC

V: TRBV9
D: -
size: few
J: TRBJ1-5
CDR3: CASSVGGFSNQPQHF
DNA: TGTGCCAGCAGCGTAGGGGGTTTTAGCAATCAGCCCCAGCATTTT

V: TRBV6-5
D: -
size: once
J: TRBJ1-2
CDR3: CASSYYTTAPVYGYTF
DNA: TGTGCCAGCAGTTACTACACCACAGCGCCCGTCTATGGCTACACCTTC

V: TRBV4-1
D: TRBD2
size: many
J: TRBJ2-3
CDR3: CASSSRAGLTDTQYF
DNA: TGCGCCAGCAGCTCCCGAGCGGGACTAACAGATACGCAGTATTTT

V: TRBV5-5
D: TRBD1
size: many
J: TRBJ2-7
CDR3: CASVGTGGYEQYF
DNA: TGTGCCAGCGTTGGGACAGGGGGCTACGAGCAGTACTTC

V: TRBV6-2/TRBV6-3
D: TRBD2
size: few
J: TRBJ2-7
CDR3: CASSYPTSGTTYEQYF
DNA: TGTGCCAGCAGTTACCCCACTAGCGGCACTACCTACGAGCAGTACTTC

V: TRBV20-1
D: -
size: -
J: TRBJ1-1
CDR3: CSARPLANTEAFF
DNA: TGCAGTGCTAGACCCCTGGCGAACACTGAAGCTTTCTTT

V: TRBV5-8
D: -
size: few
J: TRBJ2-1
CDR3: CASSLGRADNYNEQFF
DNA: TGTGCCAGCAGCTTGGGCAGGGCCGATAATTACAATGAGCAGTTCTTC

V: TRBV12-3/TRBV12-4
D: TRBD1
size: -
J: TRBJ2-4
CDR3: CASRGPGQEHLKYF
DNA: TGTGCCAGCAGGGGACCGGGACAGGAGCACCTTAAGTACTTC

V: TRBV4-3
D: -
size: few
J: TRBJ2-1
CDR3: CASSSWGAGNNEQFF
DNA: TGCGCCAGCAGCTCGTGGGGTGCTGGCAACAATGAGCAGTTCTTC

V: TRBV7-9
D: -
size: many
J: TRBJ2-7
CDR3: CASSPIRGAYEQYF
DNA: TGTGCCAGCAGTCCTATCAGGGGAGCCTACGAGCAGTACTTC

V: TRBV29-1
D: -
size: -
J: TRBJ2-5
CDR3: CSPSRPKGGTQYF
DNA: TGCAGCCCGTCCCGGCCGAAGGGTGGGACCCAGTACTTC